A single sample is the source of the 18 T cell receptor beta chains below, sequenced in a study of beta chain features in type 1 diabetes. Every isolated RNA sample was fully reverse transcribed, so sequencing captured expressed TCRB transcripts. Assay used: immunoSEQ multiplex PCR; TCRdb lists only in-frame clones, some missing. There are about 350,000 clones in the sample; around a fifth occur only once, and under 0.055% lies in the top ten. Sequenced: naive CD4+ T cells from blood. The receptor set was obtained from a woman between 18 and 29 years old in good health.

V usage is TRBV30 and J usage is TRBJ2-1; TRBD2 matches at 11 bases. CDR3 length: 15 amino acids. Trimming removed 4 bases from V and 7 bases from J; junction bases left unmatched: 9. Per the germline V gene, CDR1 is GTSNPN and CDR2 is SVGIG (reference sequence). The CDR3 region has the DNA TGTGCCTGGAAGGGATTAGCGGGAGGGAATAATGAGCAGTTCTTC. This translates into CAWKGLAGGNNEQFF.

This clone was seen more than once but under ten times. The rearrangement joins TRBV19 to TRBJ1-5; D gene ambiguous. With 7 bases removed from V and 6 bases from J, the gap between germline ends came to 10 bases. The CDR3 runs to 12 residues. The germline V gene has CDR1 LNHDA and CDR2 SQIVND (reference sequence). As DNA, the CDR3 is TGTGCCAGTACGGAGGGCCCTCAGCCCCAGCATTTT. Translating gives CASTEGPQPQHF.

The table lists this clone with many counts. The chain combines TRBV9 with TRBJ2-6; D unresolved. The CDR3 extends over 16 amino acids. Trimming stripped 5 bases from V and 0 bases from J, with 12 bases between. From germline, CDR1 is SGDLS and CDR2 YYNGEE. The CDR3 sequence is CASRPGDFSGANVLTF. CDR3 nucleotides: TGTGCCAGCAGGCCGGGTGACTTCTCTGGGGCCAACGTCCTGACTTTC.

This clone was detected only a few times. This chain links TRBV7-2 with TRBJ1-4, with TRBD1 identical over 8 bases. CDR3 size: 13 residues. CDR1 is SGHTA, CDR2 FQGNSA, per germline. Losses at the gene ends were 1 base for V and 8 bases for J; bases not matched to a gene: 0. Written as DNA, the CDR3 is TGTGCCAGCAGCTTAGGGACAGGGGAAAAACTGTTTTTT. It is translated as CASSLGTGEKLFF.

This clone occurred a few times. The junction and the germline gene differ at one end; a read error may be behind it. The genes are TRBV7-7 and TRBJ2-1; 9 nucleotides align to TRBD2. This CDR3 has 15 amino acids. CDR1 is SSHAT, CDR2 FNYEAQ, per germline (reference sequence). The CDR3 here is CASSPGTSPTNEQFF. The CDR3 DNA reads TGTGCTAGCAGCCCTGGGACTAGCCCTACGAATGAGCAGTTCTTC.

The rearrangement uses TRBV9 and TRBJ2-7, with D possibly TRBD1 on 6 matching bases. The CDR3 consists of 15 residues. V lost 0 bases and J lost 0, with 10 bases in between. CDR1 and CDR2 from the germline V gene are SGDLS and YYNGEE. The CDR3 sequence is CASSVATGSSYEQYF. CDR3 nucleotide sequence: TGTGCCAGCAGCGTAGCTACAGGGAGCTCCTACGAGCAGTACTTC.

This clone was observed a few times. The chain is built from TRBV7-2 and TRBJ2-1; 7 positions match TRBD2. Germline CDR1 is SGHTA and CDR2 is FQGNSA. J was trimmed by 4 bases and V by 3 bases; bases with no gene match: 6. This CDR3 contains 15 residues. Here the CDR3 DNA reads TGTGCCAGCAGCTTCGGGAAAGCGGGGTACAATGAGCAGTTCTTC. Translation gives CASSFGKAGYNEQFF.

This clone was picked up a small number of times. CDR3 sequence (DNA): TGTGCCAGCAGGAGGGCGGGAGGGCCGGGCGAGACCCAGTACTTC. This encodes CASRRAGGPGETQYF. J is TRBJ2-5 and V is TRBV7-2; 9 positions agree with TRBD2. This CDR3 spans 15 amino acids. V gave up 6 bases and J gave up 5 bases; unmatched junction bases: 10. Germline-derived CDR1 and CDR2 are SGHTA and FQGNSA.

This clone has only a few counts. J is TRBJ1-2 and V is TRBV7-9, with D possibly being TRBD1 (5 bases). Looked up from germline, CDR1 is SEHNR and CDR2 is FQNEAQ (reference sequence). Trimming shortened V by 4 bases and J by 3 bases, and 12 bases separated the two germline ends. The CDR3 has 14 residues. The CDR3 protein is CASSYGEGYYGYTF. The DNA of the CDR3 is TGTGCCAGCAGCTACGGGGAGGGGTACTATGGCTACACCTTC.

This clone occurred a few times. The same CDR3 is also encoded by other DNA sequences in this sample. The rearrangement joins TRBV5-1 to TRBJ2-6; the D is unclear. CDR1 is SGHRS and CDR2 is YFSETQ in the germline V gene. Trimming removed 0 bases at V and 0 bases at J, with 7 bases between. This CDR3 is built from 16 residues. CDR3 amino acids: CASSLGHSSGANVLTF. CDR3 DNA sequence: TGCGCCAGCAGCTTGGGACACAGCTCTGGGGCCAACGTCCTGACTTTC.

V usage is TRBV30 and J usage is TRBJ1-1, with 7 positions matching TRBD1. The CDR3 has 17 amino acids. V lost 6 bases to trimming and J lost 5 bases; unmatched junction nucleotides: 21. Germline lookup yields CDR1 GTSNPN and CDR2 SVGIG (reference sequence). CDR3 in DNA: TGTGCCTGCCCGAAGTGGGGAGAGGGGGCTTATTCGACTGAAGCTTTCTTT. This gives the protein CACPKWGEGAYSTEAFF.

This CDR3 reads CASSHGLAANTGELFF. For the CDR3, the DNA is TGCGCCAGCAGCCATGGACTAGCGGCGAACACCGGGGAGCTGTTTTTT. The J gene is TRBJ2-2, the V gene TRBV5-1, with 10 bases that match TRBD2. V lost 4 bases and J lost 0; bases outside the gene matches: 3. This CDR3 comprises 16 residues. Germline V gene data show CDR1 as SGHRS and CDR2 as YFSETQ.

This clone was observed a few times. The J gene is TRBJ1-3, the V gene TRBV18, with no clear D. The germline V and J ends were trimmed by 6 bases and 4 bases, with 4 bases remaining between them. Germline V gene lookup returns CDR1 KGHSH and CDR2 LQKENI. The CDR3 is made up of 11 amino acids. The CDR3 reads CASSSGNTIYF. The CDR3 coding sequence is TGTGCCAGCTCTAGCGGAAACACCATATATTTT.

This clone was detected a few times. The V gene is TRBV5-1, the J gene TRBJ2-1; perhaps TRBD1 as D (6 bases). The CDR3 is 16 amino acids. Germline-derived CDR1 and CDR2 are SGHRS and YFSETQ. V lost 4 bases and J lost 6, with 20 bases in between. CDR3 sequence (DNA): TGCGCCAGCAGCCTACCCGGGACATCCTTGGGCAATGAGCAGTTCTTC. Its translation is CASSLPGTSLGNEQFF.

This clone has a handful of counts. The chain recombines TRBV7-3 with TRBJ1-6, with D possibly being TRBD1 (5 bases). CDR1 and CDR2 (germline): SGHTA, FQGTGA. CDR3 length: 14 amino acids. The V end was cut by 2 bases, the J end by 10 bases, with 12 bases between. CDR3 nucleotide sequence: TGTGCCAGCAGCTTATACCATGGGGGGTCACCCCTCCACTTT. Translating it yields CASSLYHGGSPLHF.

The chain uses TRBV28 and TRBJ2-4, with TRBD1 matching over 9 bases. Germline CDR1 MDHEN, CDR2 SYDVKM. With V trimmed by 5 bases and J by 14 bases, 4 bases remained unmatched. The CDR3 is 11 residues long. CDR3 coding DNA: TGTGCCAGCAGTAGCCGGACAGGGGAGTACTTC. Its translation is CASSSRTGEYF.

The chain links TRBV7-2 to TRBJ2-5; a weak D match, TRBD1 (6 bases). CDR3 length: 13 residues. Germline CDR1 reads SGHTA; CDR2 reads FQGNSA. The V end lost 0 bases, the J end lost 9 bases, and 11 bases lay between the germline ends. The CDR3 sequence is CASSLAVPGAQYF. CDR3 sequence (DNA): TGTGCCAGCAGCTTAGCGGTCCCAGGGGCCCAGTACTTC.

The rearrangement joins TRBV2 to TRBJ1-1, with 7 bases that match TRBD1. The CDR3 extends over 14 amino acids. Germline V CDR1 and CDR2: SNHLY, FYNNEI. Losses at the gene ends were 6 bases for V and 4 bases for J; bases not matched to a gene: 8. The DNA of the CDR3 is TGTGCCAGCAGGCGGACAGGCCAGGCCACTGAAGCTTTCTTT. This encodes CASRRTGQATEAFF.